The next 29 T cell receptor beta chains were all read from a single sample in a study of regulatory T cells in long-lasting Graves disease. HTBI primers from iRepertoire and Arm-PCR of CDR3 regions yielded the TCR beta libraries. TCRdb re-called the multiplex PCR reads with MiXCR, one entry per CDR3 protein. Seen here are about 470,000 distinct CDR3 sequences, about 17% observed once, and the top ten hold 12%. Documented time point: newly diagnosed GD, antithyroid drugs for less than 3 months. RNA isolated from PBMCs was used to make the TCR library. This sample also appeared in a second study, on T cells in Graves' hyperthyroidism and ophthalmopathy.

The input for sequencing was peripheral blood mononuclear cells (PBMCs), taken at new diagnosis, from a patient treated with antithyroid drugs. Source of these receptors: a man aged 35 to 55 with Graves disease.

There are many counts of this clonotype. CDR3 DNA sequence: TGCGCCAGCAGCTTTGGACTAGCGATGTCCACAGATACGCAGTATTTT. Translating gives CASSFGLAMSTDTQYF. The V gene is TRBV5-1, the J gene TRBJ2-3, with 9 positions matching TRBD2. The V segment lost 2 bases and the J segment 2 bases; nucleotides outside the gene matches: 6. The CDR3 covers 16 residues. CDR1 is SGHRS, CDR2 YFSETQ, per germline.

This clonotype showed up many times. The chain uses TRBV2 and TRBJ2-5, with TRBD1 identical over 7 bases. The CDR3 has 12 amino acids. J gave up 5 bases and V 8 bases, and 5 bases lay outside the gene matches. CDR1 is SNHLY, CDR2 FYNNEI, per germline. In nucleotides, the CDR3 is TGTGCCAGCGGGACAGAAGTCGAGACCCAGTACTTC. Translation: CASGTEVETQYF. Full variable domain (rest looked up from reference TRBV2 and TRBJ2-5): EPEVTQTPSHQVTQMGQEVILRCVPISNHLYFYWYRQILGQKVEFLVSFYNNEISEKSEIFDDQFSVERPDGSNFTLKIRSTKLEDSAMYFCASGTEVETQYFGPGTRLLVL.

This clonotype was counted at least ten times. For the CDR3, the DNA is TGTGCCAGCAGTTCCGGACTAGCGCGGTACTTC. Encoded protein: CASSSGLARYF. This chain joins TRBV28 and TRBJ2-7, with 9 bases fitting TRBD2. CDR1 is MDHEN and CDR2 is SYDVKM in the germline V gene. This CDR3 has 11 amino acids. With V trimmed by 4 bases and J by 12 bases, 4 bases remained unmatched.

This clonotype was seen a few times. The chain couples TRBV7-9 to TRBJ2-3; no clear D. V was clipped by 7 bases and J by 2 bases, with 19 bases between them. Per the germline V gene, CDR1 is SEHNR and CDR2 is FQNEAQ (reference sequence). This CDR3 has 16 amino acids. The CDR3 region has the DNA TGTGCCAGCACCCCAGGATGGCAGAGTTACACAGATACGCAGTATTTT. As protein: CASTPGWQSYTDTQYF.

This clonotype has a handful of counts. One end of the junction does not line up with germline, which may come from a read error. V and J are TRBV13 and TRBJ1-1, with 11 bases matching TRBD1. This CDR3 has 17 residues. Germline CDR1 PRHDT, CDR2 FYEKMQ (reference sequence). The CDR3 nucleotides read TGCGCCAGCAGAGTCGGGACAGGGGGGGCGCGGAACACTGAAGCTTTCTTT. The encoded protein is CASRVGTGGARNTEAFF.

The rearrangement uses TRBV19 and TRBJ2-3; TRBD2 might be the D (6 bases). Germline V lookup: CDR1 LNHDA, CDR2 SQIVND (reference sequence). The CDR3 runs 14 residues. Deletions cut 5 bases from V and 4 bases from J, with 13 bases between. CDR3 DNA: TGTGCCAGTAGTTTGGAGGGTCGAGCAGATACGCAGTATTTT. This gives the protein CASSLEGRADTQYF.

The chain carries TRBV20-1 and TRBJ1-2, with no clear D. The CDR3 totals 12 residues. The V and J ends lost 3 bases and 3 bases respectively, with 8 bases between them. CDR1 is DFQATT and CDR2 is SNEGSKA in the germline V gene (reference sequence). The CDR3 loop reads CSASVQYYGYTF. DNA for the CDR3: TGCAGTGCTAGTGTCCAGTACTATGGCTACACCTTC.

The chain employs TRBV19 and TRBJ1-1; D is uncertain. This CDR3 is 13 amino acids long. Germline V gene data show CDR1 as LNHDA and CDR2 as SQIVND (reference sequence). Trimming stripped 6 bases from V and 0 bases from J, with 8 bases between. The CDR3 reads CASRPGLNTEAFF. The CDR3 coding sequence is TGTGCCAGTAGACCGGGCTTGAACACTGAAGCTTTCTTT.

The rearrangement joins TRBV3-1 to TRBJ2-4; TRBD2 is a possible D gene (6 bases). The CDR3 consists of 17 residues. Germline-derived CDR1 and CDR2 are LGHDT and YNNKEL (reference sequence). Between the trimmed V and J ends, which lost 4 bases and 13 bases, there was a span of 29 bases. Written as DNA, the CDR3 is TGTGCCAGCAGCCCCAGTGAGGTCGGGAGCTCCTACAATGAGCAGTACTTC. Amino acids: CASSPSEVGSSYNEQYF. Supplemented by reference TRBV3-1 and TRBJ2-4, the full variable domain reads DTAVSQTPKYLVTQMGNDKSIKCEQNLGHDTMYWYKQDSKKFLKIMFSYNNKELIINETVPNRFSPKSPDKAHLNLHINSLELGDSAVYFCASSPSEVGSSYNEQYFGAGTRLSVL.

The chain couples TRBV29-1 to TRBJ2-7; 9 nucleotides agree with TRBD1. With 6 bases clipped from V and 6 bases from J, the junction kept 12 bases outside the gene matches. Germline lookup yields CDR1 SQVTM and CDR2 ANQGSEA. This CDR3 is 14 amino acids long. The CDR3 region is CSVYSGTGPSEQYF. The CDR3 DNA follows: TGCAGCGTCTACTCCGGGACAGGGCCTTCCGAGCAGTACTTC.

This clonotype has a handful of counts. The rearrangement links TRBV4-1 to TRBJ2-1; 8 positions match TRBD2. V was pared by 0 bases and J by 5 bases, with 6 bases of the junction left unmatched. This CDR3 spans 16 amino acids. Germline-derived CDR1 and CDR2 are MGHRA and YSYEKL. CDR3 region: CASSQDWVAGHNEQFF. CDR3 DNA: TGCGCCAGCAGCCAAGATTGGGTAGCGGGACACAATGAGCAGTTCTTC.

This clonotype was picked up many times. The rearrangement uses TRBV30 and TRBJ1-5; 7 nucleotides line up with TRBD1. Germline V gene lookup returns CDR1 GTSNPN and CDR2 SVGIG (reference sequence). CDR3 length equals 15 residues. The V segment lost 1 base and the J segment 3 bases; nucleotides outside the gene matches: 6. In nucleotides, the CDR3 is TGTGCCTGGAGTGGACGAGGGGGCGTCAATCAGCCCCAGCATTTT. Its translation: CAWSGRGGVNQPQHF.

This clonotype has ten or more counts. The rearrangement joins TRBV7-2 to TRBJ2-1; D remains unclear. The CDR3 sequence is 15 residues long. CDR1 is SGHTA, CDR2 FQGNSA, per germline. With 1 base removed from V and 1 base from J, the gap between germline ends came to 8 bases. CDR3 sequence: CASSLGADSYNEQFF. CDR3 nucleotide sequence: TGTGCCAGCAGCTTAGGAGCCGATTCCTACAATGAGCAGTTCTTC. The full variable domain, rest sourced from reference TRBV7-2 and TRBJ2-1, is GAGVSQSPSNKVTEKGKDVELRCDPISGHTALYWYRQSLGQGLEFLIYFQGNSAPDKSGLPSDRFSAERTGGSVSTLTIQRTQQEDSAVYLCASSLGADSYNEQFFGPGTRLTVL.

A note on this clonotype: Since a much larger clone is just one base distant, this may be a read error. V is TRBV2 and J is TRBJ1-2, with a possible D match to TRBD1 (6 bases). The CDR3 consists of 13 residues. Germline lookup yields CDR1 SNHLY and CDR2 FYNNEI. The germline V and J ends were trimmed by 6 bases and 4 bases, with 12 bases remaining between them. Here the CDR3 DNA reads TGTGCCAGCAGCCGGACAGCTAGCTATGGCTACACCTTC. Protein product: CASSRTASYGYTF.

This clonotype was counted ten times or more. This chain uses TRBV6-1 with TRBJ2-7; 10 bases fit TRBD1. The V gene end was trimmed by 6 bases and the J gene end by 4 bases; junction bases not matched to a gene: 9. The germline V gene has CDR1 MNHNS and CDR2 SASEGT. The CDR3 runs 15 residues. CDR3 sequence: CASRTLRTGGYEQYF. CDR3 DNA sequence: TGTGCCAGCAGGACTCTTCGGACAGGGGGATACGAGCAGTACTTC.

On this clonotype: Just one base apart from a much larger clone, this may be a read error. The chain links TRBV3-1 to TRBJ2-1; possible D gene TRBD2, 7 bases. The J call may be incorrect, as the DNA end agrees better with TRBJ2-5. CDR3 size: 15 residues. Germline lookup yields CDR1 LGHDT and CDR2 YNNKEL (reference sequence). CDR3 residues: CACSQGGAGAETQYF. The DNA of the CDR3 is TGTGCCTGCAGCCAAGGGGGGGCCGGAGCGGAGACCCAGTACTTC.

This clonotype came up many times. The rearrangement links TRBV6-1 to TRBJ2-1; 8 bases match TRBD1. The germline V gene encodes CDR1 MNHNS and CDR2 SASEGT. The CDR3 is 14 residues long. The J segment lost 6 bases and the V segment lost 6 bases, leaving 7 bases of the junction unmatched. The CDR3 sequence is CASSELQGGNEQFF. The CDR3 bases are TGTGCCAGCAGCGAGTTACAGGGGGGCAATGAGCAGTTCTTC.

The rearrangement links TRBV27 to TRBJ1-3; a possible D gene is TRBD1 (6 bases). Germline V gene lookup returns CDR1 MNHEY and CDR2 SMNVEV (reference sequence). V lost 3 bases, J lost 3 bases, and 15 bases lay in between. The CDR3 loop spans 16 amino acids. The CDR3 DNA reads as TGTGCCAGCAGTTTCACCCCAGGGGCTGGTGGAAACACCATATATTTT. It translates to CASSFTPGAGGNTIYF.

In its sample, this clonotype was seen many times. The chain carries TRBV28 and TRBJ2-5; 10 bases match TRBD2. Trimming cost V 6 bases and J 5 bases; bases outside gene matches: 9. Germline CDR1 MDHEN, CDR2 SYDVKM. This CDR3 comprises 15 residues. In DNA form, the CDR3 reads TGTGCCAGCAGGCCAAGCCTAGCGGGGGCGGAGACCCAGTACTTC. Translating gives CASRPSLAGAETQYF.

This clonotype was observed a few times. This sequence joins TRBV12-3 or TRBV12-4 and TRBJ2-1; no clear D gene. CDR3 length equals 13 residues. V was clipped by 8 bases and J by 5 bases, with 13 bases between them. For the CDR3, the DNA is TGTGCCAGCCGGGTTTCGTCTCACAATGAGCAGTTCTTC. Amino acid sequence: CASRVSSHNEQFF.

The table lists this clonotype with many counts. The chain carries TRBV5-1 and TRBJ2-7, with D unresolved. CDR1 SGHRS and CDR2 YFSETQ come from the germline V gene. The germline V and J ends were trimmed by 0 bases and 2 bases, with 18 bases remaining between them. CDR3 length: 17 amino acids. CDR3 loop: CASSLGLVSPSTYEQYF. CDR3 DNA sequence: TGCGCCAGCAGCTTGGGTCTGGTATCGCCAAGTACCTACGAGCAGTACTTC.

The V and J genes are TRBV12-3 or TRBV12-4 and TRBJ2-3; D might be TRBD2 (5 bases). The CDR3 extends over 13 amino acids. V was cut by 7 bases and J by 6 bases, with 14 bases left in between. CDR3 loop: CASKRRGGDTQYF. In DNA form, the CDR3 reads TGTGCCAGCAAGCGCCGGGGTGGGGATACGCAGTATTTT.

This clonotype was counted ten times or more. This sequence joins TRBV5-1 and TRBJ1-1; possible D gene TRBD1, 5 bases. This CDR3 comprises 15 residues. Trimming pared 0 bases from V and 5 bases from J, leaving 14 bases between. Germline V gene data show CDR1 as SGHRS and CDR2 as YFSETQ. CDR3 region: CASSLAGGDRTEAFF. The CDR3 bases are TGCGCCAGCAGCTTGGCCGGGGGAGATCGGACTGAAGCTTTCTTT.

This clonotype was picked up many times. The rearrangement links TRBV29-1 to TRBJ2-7; D is unclear. CDR1 is SQVTM and CDR2 is ANQGSEA in the germline V gene. This CDR3 has 14 residues. V lost 6 bases, J lost 1 base, and 16 bases lay in between. The CDR3 DNA follows: TGCAGCGTAAGACCGGACCCCCGGTCCTACGAGCAGTACTTC. Amino acid sequence: CSVRPDPRSYEQYF.

This chain connects TRBV5-1 to TRBJ1-1, with a weak D call TRBD1 (5 bases). Trimming stripped 3 bases from V and 2 bases from J, with 17 bases between. Germline V gene data show CDR1 as SGHRS and CDR2 as YFSETQ. This CDR3 is built from 16 residues. The CDR3 protein is CASSYGLRRGNTEAFF. As DNA, the CDR3 is TGCGCCAGCAGCTACGGTCTGAGGAGGGGAAACACTGAAGCTTTCTTT.

This clonotype was counted ten times or more. The chain employs TRBV6-1 and TRBJ2-6; 7 bases fit TRBD1. From germline, CDR1 is MNHNS and CDR2 SASEGT. V shed 7 bases, J shed 3 bases, and the junction held 15 bases outside the gene matches. CDR3 length equals 18 residues. CDR3 sequence: CASIHFGTVVYGANVLTF. DNA of the CDR3: TGTGCCAGCATACATTTTGGGACAGTCGTGTATGGGGCCAACGTCCTGACTTTC.

This clonotype was counted at least ten times. J is TRBJ2-7 and V is TRBV28; TRBD2 agrees at 12 bases. The V and J ends lost 2 bases and 5 bases, in that order; junction bases with no gene match: 4. The CDR3 is made up of 15 amino acids. CDR1 and CDR2 (germline): MDHEN, SYDVKM. The DNA for the CDR3 is TGTGCCAGCAGTTTACGGACTAGCGGGAACAACGAGCAGTACTTC. It encodes CASSLRTSGNNEQYF.

This clonotype was counted many times. This chain connects TRBV20-1 to TRBJ2-7; 14 nucleotides align to TRBD2. Germline CDR1 reads DFQATT; CDR2 reads SNEGSKA (reference sequence). After removal of 2 bases from V and 5 bases from J, the junction contained 8 bases not matched to a gene. The CDR3 spans 16 residues. Here the CDR3 DNA reads TGCAGTGCTAGATTTCGGACTAGCGGGAGGCTCCACGAGCAGTACTTC. This sequence encodes CSARFRTSGRLHEQYF.

The chain is built from TRBV5-1 and TRBJ2-3; tentatively, D is TRBD2 (6 bases). CDR1 and CDR2 from the germline V gene are SGHRS and YFSETQ. Trimming cost V 4 bases and J 6 bases, with 15 bases left between them. This CDR3 contains 14 residues. CDR3 protein: CASSLGGVGDTQYF. DNA for the CDR3: TGCGCCAGCAGCCTGGGAGGAGTTGGGGATACGCAGTATTTT.